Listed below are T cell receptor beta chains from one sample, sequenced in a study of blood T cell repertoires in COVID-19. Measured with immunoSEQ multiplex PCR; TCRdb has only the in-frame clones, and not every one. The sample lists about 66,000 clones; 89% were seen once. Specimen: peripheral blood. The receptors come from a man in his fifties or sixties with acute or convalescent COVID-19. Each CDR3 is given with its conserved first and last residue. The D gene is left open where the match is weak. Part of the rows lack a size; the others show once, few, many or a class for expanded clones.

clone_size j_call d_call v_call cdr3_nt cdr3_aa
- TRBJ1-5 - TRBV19 TGTGCCAGTATCACAGGGTCGGGGAGCAATCAGCCCCAGCATTTT CASITGSGSNQPQHF
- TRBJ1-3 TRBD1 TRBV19 TGTGCCAGCCGCGGGACAGGGAGGCCCTCTGGAAACACCATATATTTT CASRGTGRPSGNTIYF
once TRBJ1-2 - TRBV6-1 TGTGCCAGCAGTGAAGCGGCGGTCGCCCCTTACTATGGCTACACCTTC CASSEAAVAPYYGYTF
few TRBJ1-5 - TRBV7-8 TGTGCCAGCAGCTTATCCGGGCCAGCGGGGCAGCCCCAGCATTTT CASSLSGPAGQPQHF
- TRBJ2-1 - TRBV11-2 TGTGCCAGCAGCTTAGAGGGGGGGCGTGGAGGTGAGCAGTTCTTC CASSLEGGRGGEQFF
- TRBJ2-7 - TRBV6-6 TGTGCCAGCACCTCGACACAGAACGAGCAGTACTTC CASTSTQNEQYF
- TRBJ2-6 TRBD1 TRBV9 TGTGCCAGCAGCGTAATGGGACAGGTCCTCTCTGGGGCCAACGTCCTGACTTTC CASSVMGQVLSGANVLTF
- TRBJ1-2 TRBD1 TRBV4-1 TGCGCCAGCAGCCAAGAGGCCTCAGGGGGCGTCCCCTATGGCTACACCTTC CASSQEASGGVPYGYTF
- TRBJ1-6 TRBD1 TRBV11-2 TGTGCCAGCAGTTCACAACAGGGGGGTTCACCCCTCCACTTT CASSSQQGGSPLHF
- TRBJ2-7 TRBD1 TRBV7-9 TGTGCCAGCAGCTTAGCGCGAGCCGGGACAGGAACCGAGCAGTACTTC CASSLARAGTGTEQYF
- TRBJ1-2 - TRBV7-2 TGTGCCAGCAGCTTAGACGGGAGGAGAGGTGGCTATGGCTACACCTTC CASSLDGRRGGYGYTF
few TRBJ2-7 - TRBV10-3 TGTGCCATCAGTGAGCCGGGGAGGGACAGGCCCTACGAGCAGTACTTC CAISEPGRDRPYEQYF
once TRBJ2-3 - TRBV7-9 TGTGCCAGCAGCTTCGATCGGTCAGATACGCAGTATTTT CASSFDRSDTQYF
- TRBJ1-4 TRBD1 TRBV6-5 TGTGCCACCTCGACAGGGTGGAATGAAAAACTGTTTTTT CATSTGWNEKLFF
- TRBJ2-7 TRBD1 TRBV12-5 TGTGCTAGTGGTTCCGGGACAGGGGCCTACGAGCAGTACTTC CASGSGTGAYEQYF
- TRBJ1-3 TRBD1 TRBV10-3 TGTGCCATCAGTGTTGGACAGGGACTTACAGGGGGATCTGGAAACACCATATATTTT CAISVGQGLTGGSGNTIYF
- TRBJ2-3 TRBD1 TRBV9 TGTGCCAGCAGCGGCCGGACAGGGGGCACAGATACGCAGTATTTT CASSGRTGGTDTQYF
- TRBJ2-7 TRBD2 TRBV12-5 TGTGCTAGTGGTGCGGGACTAGCGGGATTCTACGAGCAGTACTTC CASGAGLAGFYEQYF